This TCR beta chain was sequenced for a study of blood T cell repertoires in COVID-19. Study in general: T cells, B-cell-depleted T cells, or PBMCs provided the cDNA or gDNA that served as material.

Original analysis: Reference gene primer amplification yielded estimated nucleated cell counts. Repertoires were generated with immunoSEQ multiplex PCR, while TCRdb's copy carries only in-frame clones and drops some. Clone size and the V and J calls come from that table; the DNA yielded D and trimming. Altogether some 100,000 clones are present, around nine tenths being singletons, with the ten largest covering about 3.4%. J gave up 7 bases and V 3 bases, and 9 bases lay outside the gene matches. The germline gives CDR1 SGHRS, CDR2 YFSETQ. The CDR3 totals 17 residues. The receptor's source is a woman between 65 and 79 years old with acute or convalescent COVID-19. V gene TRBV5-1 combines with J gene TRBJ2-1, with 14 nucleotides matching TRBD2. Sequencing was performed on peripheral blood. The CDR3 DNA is TGCGCCAGCAGCTCCTTGACTAGCGGGGGGGCCGGGAATGAGCAGTTCTTC. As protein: CASSSLTSGGAGNEQFF.